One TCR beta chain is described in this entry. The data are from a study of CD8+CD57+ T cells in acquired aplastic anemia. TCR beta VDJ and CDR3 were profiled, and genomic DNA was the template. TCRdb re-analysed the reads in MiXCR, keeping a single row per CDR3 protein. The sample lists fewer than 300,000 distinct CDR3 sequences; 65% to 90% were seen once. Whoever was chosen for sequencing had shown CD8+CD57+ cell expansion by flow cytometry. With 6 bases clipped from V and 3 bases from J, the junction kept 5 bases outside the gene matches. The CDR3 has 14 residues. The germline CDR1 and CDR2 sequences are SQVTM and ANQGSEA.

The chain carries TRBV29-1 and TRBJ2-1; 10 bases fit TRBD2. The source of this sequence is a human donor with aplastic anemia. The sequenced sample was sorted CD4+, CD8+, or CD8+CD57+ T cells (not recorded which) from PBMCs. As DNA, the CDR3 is TGCAGCGTGATACTAGCGGGGCACTACAATGAGCAGTTCTTC. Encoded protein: CSVILAGHYNEQFF.